A single sample gave rise to the 29 T cell receptor beta chains below, sequenced in a study of cytomegalovirus exposure and HLA in healthy donors. PCR used 60 Vbeta primers and 13 Jbeta primers. Profiled with immunoSEQ multiplex PCR; TCRdb holds only in-frame clones, not every one. The sample records over 100,000 clones, about 9.2% being singletons. Sequencing was carried out using PBMCs. The source of these receptors is a middle-aged woman in good health and CMV-seropositive.

This clone turned up a few times. The rearrangement uses TRBV5-6 and TRBJ1-5; 8 bases match TRBD1. The CDR3 spans 19 residues. The ends lost 4 bases at V and 1 base at J; junction bases unmatched: 16. Germline V gene sequence: CDR1 SGHDT, CDR2 YYEEEE. The CDR3 DNA reads as TGTGCCAGCAGCAGCATGGGGGACAGGCATTCTATAAGCAATCAGCCCCAGCATTTT. Residues: CASSSMGDRHSISNQPQHF.

This clone has more than one count but fewer than ten. V gene TRBV2 combines with J gene TRBJ1-3; unclear D gene. Germline CDR1 SNHLY, CDR2 FYNNEI. The CDR3 has 16 amino acids. The ends were cut back, 8 bases at V and 0 bases at J, with 17 bases in the middle. This chain's CDR3 is CASSIKHPNSGNTIYF. The CDR3 region has the DNA TGTGCCAGCTCCATTAAACATCCGAACTCTGGAAACACCATATATTTT.

This clone has a handful of counts. This chain links TRBV15 with TRBJ2-3; TRBD1 matches at 8 bases. This CDR3 is 15 amino acids long. With V trimmed by 5 bases and J by 2 bases, 6 bases remained unmatched. Germline CDR1 is LNHNV and CDR2 is YYDKDF (reference sequence). The DNA of the CDR3 is TGTGCCACCAGCGGGCCGGGACAGGCCACAGATACGCAGTATTTT. It specifies CATSGPGQATDTQYF.

The gene calls are TRBV4-1 and TRBJ2-5; the match to TRBD1 covers 9 bases. Judging by the DNA end, TRBJ2-7 fits better; the J call may be wrong. CDR3 length: 14 amino acids. From germline, CDR1 is MGHRA and CDR2 YSYEKL. The CDR3 spells CARTRTGANYEQYF. For the CDR3, the DNA is TGCGCCAGGACTAGGACAGGGGCTAACTACGAGCAGTACTTC.

The chain is built from TRBV7-9 and TRBJ2-7, with TRBD1 as a possible D gene (5 bases). V was pared by 4 bases and J by 0 bases, with 7 bases between. Looked up from germline, CDR1 is SEHNR and CDR2 is FQNEAQ (reference sequence). This CDR3 spans 13 amino acids. The CDR3 DNA follows: TGTGCCAGCAGCTCGGACAACTCCTACGAGCAGTACTTC. Translated, it gives CASSSDNSYEQYF.

This sequence joins TRBV7-9 and TRBJ2-1, with 9 bases identical to TRBD2. Germline V lookup: CDR1 SEHNR, CDR2 FQNEAQ (reference sequence). The V segment lost 4 bases and the J segment 2 bases; nucleotides outside the gene matches: 6. The CDR3 has 16 residues. The DNA for the CDR3 is TGTGCCAGCAGCTCGATTACTAGCGGGCCCTACAATGAGCAGTTCTTC. It encodes CASSSITSGPYNEQFF.

Only a few counts were recorded for this clone. The rearrangement joins TRBV7-6 to TRBJ2-7; TRBD2 matches 10 bases. V lost 4 bases, J lost 1 base, and 4 bases stayed unmatched. Germline V gene data show CDR1 as SGHVS and CDR2 as FNYEAQ. The CDR3 extends over 15 amino acids. The CDR3 loop reads CASSSQTSGSYEQYF. The DNA of the CDR3 is TGTGCCAGCAGCTCGCAGACTAGCGGGTCCTACGAGCAGTACTTC. The complete variable domain, with remaining parts taken from reference TRBV7-6 and TRBJ2-7, reads GAGVSQSPRYKVTKRGQDVALRCDPISGHVSLYWYRQALGQGPEFLTYFNYEAQQDKSGLPNDRFSAERPEGSISTLTIQRTEQRDSAMYRCASSSQTSGSYEQYFGPGTRLTVT.

V and J are TRBV5-4 and TRBJ1-2, with TRBD1 matching over 8 bases. J was trimmed by 4 bases and V by 5 bases; bases with no gene match: 10. The CDR3 length is 15 residues. The germline CDR1 and CDR2 sequences are SGHNT and YYREEE (reference sequence). Here the CDR3 DNA reads TGTGCCAGCAGTATAGACAGGGGACAAGGCTATGGCTACACCTTC. As protein: CASSIDRGQGYGYTF.

This clone was seen a handful of times. The chain joins TRBV11-2 to TRBJ2-3; a weak D match, TRBD1 (5 bases). Germline V gene lookup returns CDR1 SGHAT and CDR2 FQNNGV. The CDR3 totals 14 residues. V lost 5 bases and J 1 base, leaving 10 bases between the germline ends. Here the CDR3 reads CASSLLTGTDTQYF. For the CDR3, the DNA is TGTGCCAGCAGCCTTTTGACAGGCACAGATACGCAGTATTTT. The full variable domain, its missing parts supplied by reference TRBV11-2 and TRBJ2-3, is EAGVAQSPRYKIIEKRQSVAFWCNPISGHATLYWYQQILGQGPKLLIQFQNNGVVDDSQLPKDRFSAERLKGVDSTLKIQPAKLEDSAVYLCASSLLTGTDTQYFGPGTRLTVL.

This chain connects TRBV21-1 to TRBJ2-7; the listed D gene, TRBD1, was not tested against the DNA. TRBV21-1 is noted as a pseudogene. The CDR3 is 14 amino acids. The CDR3 DNA sequence: TGTGCCAGCAGCGGTCAGGGCCCGCGGTGCGAGCAGTACTTC. This codes for CASSGQGPRCEQYF.

V is TRBV7-8 and J is TRBJ2-3, with D tentatively TRBD2 (7 bases). Trimming took 5 bases from V and 7 from J, leaving 19 bases between them. The CDR3 covers 15 residues. Per germline, CDR1 SGHVS and CDR2 FQNEAQ. Here the CDR3 DNA reads TGTGCCAGCAGCCCTCGTGGAGGGGGGGCATATACGCAGTATTTT. It yields the protein CASSPRGGGAYTQYF.

This clone showed up just a few times. This chain connects TRBV2 to TRBJ1-5, with D perhaps matching TRBD1 (6 bases). The ends were cut back, 5 bases at V and 1 base at J, with 9 bases in the middle. The CDR3 covers 14 residues. Germline CDR1 reads SNHLY; CDR2 reads FYNNEI. CDR3 coding DNA: TGTGCCAGCAGTAGTCAGGGGAGCAATCAGCCCCAGCATTTT. It codes for CASSSQGSNQPQHF.

This clone showed up just a few times. The chain recombines TRBV29-1 with TRBJ1-2; 8 nucleotides align to TRBD1. Germline-derived CDR1 and CDR2 are SQVTM and ANQGSEA. The CDR3 contains 16 residues. J lost 0 bases, V lost 3 bases, and 9 bases had no gene match. The CDR3 loop is CSVDARGPPTNYGYTF. CDR3 sequence (DNA): TGCAGCGTTGACGCCAGGGGGCCCCCTACTAACTATGGCTACACCTTC.

About this clone: The DNA is omitted, as the CDR3 cannot be located on it reliably, and the CDR3 follows TCRdb's listing. The chain links TRBV27 to TRBJ1-6; the table names TRBD1, a call not compared with the DNA. The CDR3 comprises 17 residues, both ends counted. Germline loops: CDR1 MNHEY, CDR2 SMNVEV (reference sequence). CDR3: CASSTSDRGHDNSPLHF.

Concerning this clone itself: Additional DNA sequences in this sample encode the identical CDR3. The chain is built from TRBV19 and TRBJ1-1, with a tentative D call TRBD1 (5 bases). Germline CDR1 is LNHDA and CDR2 is SQIVND (reference sequence). This CDR3 has 13 residues. Between the trimmed V and J ends, which lost 4 bases and 0 bases, there was a span of 6 bases. Here the CDR3 DNA reads TGTGCCAGTAGTACAGGGATGAACACTGAAGCTTTCTTT. This sequence encodes CASSTGMNTEAFF.

The chain carries TRBV18 and TRBJ1-1; TRBD1 matches 10 bases. V was pared by 6 bases and J by 0 bases, with 4 bases of the junction left unmatched. The germline gives CDR1 KGHSH, CDR2 LQKENI. The CDR3 covers 15 residues. CDR3 bases: TGTGCCAGCTCTATCGGGACAGGGGTGAACACTGAAGCTTTCTTT. Protein product: CASSIGTGVNTEAFF.

The V gene is TRBV14, the J gene TRBJ2-2; no definite D call. CDR3 length equals 14 residues. Trimming pared 5 bases from V and 1 base from J, leaving 8 bases between. Germline CDR1 and CDR2: SGHDN and FVKESK. The DNA for the CDR3 is TGTGCCAGCAGCTCTTTTTTGAACACCGGGGAGCTGTTTTTT. Its protein product is CASSSFLNTGELFF.

The chain links TRBV5-1 to TRBJ2-3, with D possibly TRBD2 on 5 matching bases. The CDR3 length is 15 residues. Germline CDR1 reads SGHRS; CDR2 reads YFSETQ. V was trimmed by 2 bases and J by 2 bases, leaving 12 bases between them. In DNA, the CDR3 is TGCGCCAGCAGCTTTCGAGGACTTGCCACAGATACGCAGTATTTT. This gives the protein CASSFRGLATDTQYF.

This clone occurred a few times. V gene TRBV11-3 combines with J gene TRBJ1-1; D gene ambiguous. Per germline, CDR1 SGHNT and CDR2 YENEEA. Trimming pared 2 bases from V and 4 bases from J, leaving 11 bases between. This CDR3 has 14 amino acids. The CDR3 protein is CASSLSLSSTEAFF. DNA for the CDR3: TGTGCCAGCAGCTTATCTCTCTCCAGCACTGAAGCTTTCTTT.

This chain uses TRBV9 with TRBJ2-1; 12 bases are shared with TRBD2. CDR1 and CDR2 from the germline V gene are SGDLS and YYNGEE. The CDR3 extends over 16 amino acids. V trimming: 4 bases; J trimming: 2 bases; junction bases outside the gene matches: 4. The DNA of the CDR3 is TGTGCCAGCAGCCCGACTAGCGGGGGCACCTACAATGAGCAGTTCTTC. Protein product: CASSPTSGGTYNEQFF.

This clone was seen only a few times. This chain joins TRBV6-5 and TRBJ1-2, with unresolved D. Trimming cost V 6 bases and J 2 bases, with 7 bases left between them. CDR3 length equals 12 residues. The germline V gene has CDR1 MNHEY and CDR2 SVGAGI. CDR3 DNA: TGTGCCAGCAGAACAGAAAACTATGGCTACACCTTC. Translating it yields CASRTENYGYTF.

A few counts support this clone. The genes are TRBV5-6 and TRBJ2-5; 12 bases agree with TRBD2. V lost 3 bases to trimming and J lost 4 bases; unmatched junction nucleotides: 10. The CDR3 totals 17 residues. Germline values: CDR1 SGHDT, CDR2 YYEEEE. The DNA for the CDR3 is TGTGCCAGCAGCTGGGGGACACGGACTAGCGGGGCAGAGACCCAGTACTTC. Amino acid sequence: CASSWGTRTSGAETQYF.

This clone occurred a few times. V usage is TRBV29-1 and J usage is TRBJ1-2, with 9 bases identical to TRBD1. CDR3 length: 11 residues. Germline assignment: CDR1 SQVTM and CDR2 ANQGSEA. The CDR3 here is CSYRTGDGYTF. CDR3 in DNA: TGCAGTTACCGGACAGGGGATGGCTACACCTTC.

This clone turned up a few times. An end of the junction differs from the germline gene, which may be a read error. This chain joins TRBV5-3 and TRBJ1-6, with 9 bases matching TRBD1. TRBV5-3 is an ORF for which the function is uncertain. The CDR3 is 15 amino acids. The CDR3 DNA is TGTGCCAGAAGCGCCGGGACAGGGAAGAATTCACCCCTCAACTTT. Translated, it gives CARSAGTGKNSPLNF.

The CDR3 coding sequence is TGTGCCAGCAGCTTAGGTAGTCCTTACGAGCAGTACTTC. This encodes CASSLGSPYEQYF. The rearrangement uses TRBV7-9 and TRBJ2-7; D is unclear. The V end lost 1 base, the J end lost 4 bases, and 8 bases lay between the germline ends. The CDR3 is 13 amino acids. Germline CDR1 SEHNR, CDR2 FQNEAQ (reference sequence).

In this sample, this clone turned up a few times. One end of the junction fails to match germline, which may point to a read error. The V gene is TRBV5-1, the J gene TRBJ1-2; 9 bases align to TRBD1. Germline-derived CDR1 and CDR2 are SGHRS and YFSETQ. This CDR3 comprises 14 residues. This CDR3 is CASSLWTGDDGYPF. CDR3 sequence (DNA): TGCGCCAGCAGCTTGTGGACAGGGGACGATGGCTACCCCTTC.

At least ten counts were recorded for this clone. This CDR3 is CASSPTSGETQYF. DNA of the CDR3: TGTGCCAGCAGCCCTACATCAGGGGAGACCCAGTACTTC. The chain has TRBV27 and TRBJ2-5; D perhaps matches TRBD1 (5 bases). The CDR3 runs to 13 residues. Deletions cut 6 bases from V and 5 bases from J, with 13 bases between. Germline CDR1 and CDR2: MNHEY and SMNVEV (reference sequence).

The rearrangement joins TRBV9 to TRBJ1-6, with D tentatively TRBD1 (6 bases). The CDR3 runs 13 residues. CDR1 and CDR2 (germline): SGDLS, YYNGEE. V was trimmed by 3 bases and J by 8 bases, leaving 9 bases between them. CDR3 coding DNA: TGTGCCAGCAGCGAAAAGGGGGATTCACCCCTCCACTTT. This encodes CASSEKGDSPLHF. The variable domain in full, completed from reference TRBV9 and TRBJ1-6, reads DSGVTQTPKHLITATGQRVTLRCSPRSGDLSVYWYQQSLDQGLQFLIQYYNGEERAKGNILERFSAQQFPDLHSELNLSSLELGDSALYFCASSEKGDSPLHFGNGTRLTVT.

This sequence joins TRBV7-2 and TRBJ1-6; perhaps TRBD1 as D (5 bases). Germline V lookup: CDR1 SGHTA, CDR2 FQGNSA. This CDR3 is 14 amino acids long. V was clipped by 5 bases and J by 7 bases, with 12 bases between them. In DNA, the CDR3 is TGTGCCAGCAGCGCCCGGGGGAGCAATTCACCCCTCCACTTT. Translating gives CASSARGSNSPLHF. The whole variable domain, filled in from reference TRBV7-2 and TRBJ1-6, reads GAGVSQSPSNKVTEKGKDVELRCDPISGHTALYWYRQSLGQGLEFLIYFQGNSAPDKSGLPSDRFSAERTGGSVSTLTIQRTQQEDSAVYLCASSARGSNSPLHFGNGTRLTVT.